Below, 12 T cell receptor beta chains from the same sample are listed, as sequenced in a study of cytomegalovirus exposure and HLA in healthy donors. Sequencing used immunoSEQ multiplex PCR; TCRdb keeps in-frame clones, though not all of them. The data hold about 98,000 clones, with about 95% observed a single time. Sequenced sample: PBMCs. Receptors were obtained from a woman between 18 and 30 years old in good health and CMV-seronegative.

The rearrangement uses TRBV5-1 and TRBJ2-1; D gene unclear. The CDR3 sequence is 13 residues long. Trimming took off 4 bases at V and 8 bases at J, with 13 bases between the two ends. CDR1 is SGHRS, CDR2 YFSETQ, per germline. The CDR3 is CASSPGSADEQFF. For the CDR3, the DNA is TGCGCCAGCAGCCCTGGCTCCGCCGATGAGCAGTTCTTC.

This clone was detected once. J is TRBJ1-2 and V is TRBV11-2; D ambiguous. The germline CDR1 and CDR2 sequences are SGHAT and FQNNGV. The V and J ends lost 1 base and 3 bases respectively, with 18 bases between them. This CDR3 region has 17 residues. The CDR3 loop reads CASSLARVALMDYGYTF. CDR3 nucleotides: TGTGCCAGCAGCTTAGCTCGGGTAGCTTTGATGGACTATGGCTACACCTTC.

The gene calls are TRBV7-9 and TRBJ1-4; D gene uncertain. Per the germline V gene, CDR1 is SEHNR and CDR2 is FQNEAQ (reference sequence). This CDR3 is built from 15 residues. Between the trimmed V and J ends, which lost 4 bases and 0 bases, there was a span of 9 bases. The CDR3 reads CASSSYGATNEKLFF. The CDR3 DNA reads as TGTGCCAGCAGCTCCTACGGTGCAACTAATGAAAAACTGTTTTTT.

V usage is TRBV12-5 and J usage is TRBJ1-3; D is ambiguous. CDR3 length: 12 amino acids. V shed 0 bases and J shed 6 bases, with 3 bases lying between them. From germline, CDR1 is LGHNT and CDR2 FRNRAP. CDR3 DNA sequence: TGTGCTAGTGGTTTGGTCTCAAACACCATATATTTT. Translated: CASGLVSNTIYF. Full variable domain (rest looked up from reference TRBV12-5 and TRBJ1-3): DARVTQTPRHKVTEMGQEVTMRCQPILGHNTVFWYRQTMMQGLELLAYFRNRAPLDDSGMPKDRFSAEMPDATLATLKIQPSEPRDSAVYFCASGLVSNTIYFGEGSWLTVV.

As DNA, the CDR3 is TGTGCCAGCAGCCTCCCCGGGGGTTACGAGCAGTACTTC. Its translation is CASSLPGGYEQYF. The chain combines TRBV7-2 with TRBJ2-7, with D perhaps matching TRBD2 (6 bases). The CDR3 loop spans 13 amino acids. The germline V gene has CDR1 SGHTA and CDR2 FQGNSA. Between the trimmed V and J ends, which lost 5 bases and 4 bases, there was a span of 12 bases.

The rearrangement links TRBV4-1 to TRBJ2-7; tentatively, D is TRBD1 (6 bases). Germline V CDR1 and CDR2: MGHRA, YSYEKL. V gave up 2 bases and J gave up 2 bases, with 16 bases separating them. The CDR3 runs to 16 residues. CDR3 nucleotides: TGCGCCAGCAGCCAACCAAGGGGACAAGCTCCCTACGAGCAGTACTTC. It encodes CASSQPRGQAPYEQYF.

This clone was observed once. The chain is built from TRBV28 and TRBJ2-5; 7 bases align to TRBD2. CDR3 length: 16 amino acids. Germline trimming cut 4 bases from V and 4 bases from J; bases unmatched to any gene: 12. The V gene's germline CDR1 is MDHEN and CDR2 SYDVKM. CDR3 sequence (DNA): TGTGCCAGCAGTTACCTTGGGGCTAGCGGAGGAGAGACCCAGTACTTC. This encodes CASSYLGASGGETQYF.

As for this clone: Other nucleotide sequences from this sample produce the same CDR3. The chain is built from TRBV18 and TRBJ2-7, with D possibly being TRBD1 (6 bases). Germline loops: CDR1 KGHSH, CDR2 LQKENI. Trimming took off 3 bases at V and 2 bases at J, with 11 bases between the two ends. This CDR3 contains 14 residues. The CDR3 nucleotides are TGTGCCAGCTCACCGGGTACAGGGACCTACGAGCAGTACTTC. It yields the protein CASSPGTGTYEQYF.

V usage is TRBV7-9 and J usage is TRBJ2-7, with 7 positions matching TRBD2. The germline V gene encodes CDR1 SEHNR and CDR2 FQNEAQ (reference sequence). V was pared by 5 bases and J by 0 bases, with 4 bases of the junction left unmatched. The CDR3 runs to 14 residues. DNA of the CDR3: TGTGCCAGCAGCAGCCTAGCGGACTCCTACGAGCAGTACTTC. Amino acids: CASSSLADSYEQYF.

The CDR3 nucleotides read TGCGCCAGCAGCTTGGGCGACAGCTCAGCTAGCACAGATACGCAGTATTTT. Its protein is CASSLGDSSASTDTQYF. V and J are TRBV5-1 and TRBJ2-3; TRBD1 is a possible D gene (5 bases). Germline CDR1 reads SGHRS; CDR2 reads YFSETQ. The CDR3 spans 17 residues. With 0 bases removed from V and 0 bases from J, the gap between germline ends came to 14 bases.

This chain links TRBV5-1 with TRBJ2-5; D call uncertain. The CDR3 covers 15 residues. In germline, CDR1 is SGHRS, CDR2 YFSETQ. V lost 2 bases and J 2 bases, leaving 13 bases between the germline ends. The DNA of the CDR3 is TGCGCCAGCAGCTTAGGCAGCGCGTTACAAGAGACCCAGTACTTC. Translation: CASSLGSALQETQYF.

J is TRBJ2-5 and V is TRBV2; a weak D match, TRBD2 (6 bases). The DNA matches TRBJ2-7 better at its end, which makes the J call doubtful. The CDR3 is made up of 14 amino acids. Germline V lookup: CDR1 SNHLY, CDR2 FYNNEI. The CDR3 sequence is CASSERTGADEQYF. The CDR3 bases are TGTGCCAGCAGTGAACGAACGGGAGCTGACGAGCAGTACTTC.